Listed here are 14 T cell receptor beta chains from one sample, sequenced in a study of blood T cell repertoires in COVID-19. Here immunoSEQ multiplex PCR was the method, and the copy in TCRdb shows in-frame clones only, minus some. The table shows 99,000 or so clones, with under 80% occurring only once. The sequenced material came from peripheral blood. The receptors derive from a woman aged 70-85 years with acute or convalescent COVID-19.

The chain joins TRBV3-1 (or the pseudogene TRBV3-2) to TRBJ2-2; D not certain. CDR3 length: 11 residues. Germline CDR1 and CDR2: LGHDT and YNNKEL (reference sequence). Trimming cost V 3 bases and J 7 bases, with 3 bases left between them. CDR3 sequence: CASSHLGELFF. The CDR3 DNA reads TGTGCCAGCAGCCATCTCGGGGAGCTGTTTTTT.

V usage is TRBV29-1 and J usage is TRBJ2-3; D possibly corresponds to TRBD2 (5 bases). Trimming shortened V by 3 bases and J by 0 bases, and 7 bases separated the two germline ends. This CDR3 has 13 residues. The germline gives CDR1 SQVTM, CDR2 ANQGSEA. CDR3 nucleotide sequence: TGCAGCGTTGATCTAGCTAGCACAGATACGCAGTATTTT. Residues: CSVDLASTDTQYF.

The V gene is TRBV7-9, the J gene TRBJ2-5, with a weak D call TRBD2 (7 bases). Trimming removed 0 bases at V and 4 bases at J, with 12 bases between. Per germline, CDR1 SEHNR and CDR2 FQNEAQ (reference sequence). There are 15 residues in the CDR3. The CDR3 spells CASSLAGGAGETQYF. The CDR3 coding sequence is TGTGCCAGCAGCTTAGCAGGGGGGGCCGGAGAGACCCAGTACTTC.

This sequence joins TRBV5-5 and TRBJ1-1, with 9 bases identical to TRBD1. Germline CDR1 reads SGHKS; CDR2 reads YYEKEE (reference sequence). The CDR3 spans 16 residues. J gave up 1 base and V 4 bases, and 8 bases lay outside the gene matches. In nucleotides, the CDR3 is TGTGCCAGCAGCCCCTCCACGGGACAGGGGAACACTGAAGCTTTCTTT. Translation: CASSPSTGQGNTEAFF. The variable domain in full, with the rest retrieved from reference TRBV5-5 and TRBJ1-1, is DAGVTQSPTHLIKTRGQQVTLRCSPISGHKSVSWYQQVLGQGPQFIFQYYEKEERGRGNFPDRFSARQFPNYSSELNVNALLLGDSALYLCASSPSTGQGNTEAFFGQGTRLTVV.

The chain is built from TRBV10-2 and TRBJ2-3; 9 bases fit TRBD2. The ends lost 6 bases at V and 8 bases at J; junction bases unmatched: 9. CDR1 is WSHSY, CDR2 SAAADI, per germline. This CDR3 spans 14 amino acids. CDR3 DNA: TGCGCCAGCAGCCTTAGCGGGGGCAGAGGTACGCAGTATTTT. It encodes CASSLSGGRGTQYF.

The chain recombines TRBV27 with TRBJ2-7; D possibly corresponds to TRBD2 (5 bases). The length of the CDR3 is 14 residues. Trimming shortened V by 4 bases and J by 3 bases, and 13 bases separated the two germline ends. Per the germline V gene, CDR1 is MNHEY and CDR2 is SMNVEV (reference sequence). The CDR3 DNA sequence: TGTGCCAGCAGTTGGTACTCGGGGTACTACGAGCAGTACTTC. Protein sequence: CASSWYSGYYEQYF.

The gene calls are TRBV6-5 and TRBJ1-2; D is unresolved. In germline, CDR1 is MNHEY, CDR2 SVGAGI. V gave up 9 bases and J gave up 5 bases, with 19 bases separating them. CDR3 size: 14 residues. Here the CDR3 reads CASRPDFAYYGYTF. CDR3 coding DNA: TGTGCCAGTCGCCCCGACTTCGCGTATTATGGCTACACCTTC.

This clone was seen a few times. The J gene is TRBJ1-2, the V gene TRBV2; D gene uncertain. The germline V and J ends were trimmed by 7 bases and 0 bases, with 12 bases remaining between them. Germline V gene sequence: CDR1 SNHLY, CDR2 FYNNEI. This CDR3 has 14 residues. The CDR3: CASTLGRTNYGYTF. The DNA of the CDR3 is TGTGCCAGCACCCTGGGCAGAACTAACTATGGCTACACCTTC.

This chain joins TRBV7-9 and TRBJ2-7; D not certain. The CDR3 has 15 residues. Germline V CDR1 and CDR2: SEHNR, FQNEAQ (reference sequence). V was shortened by 5 bases and J by 6 bases, with 20 bases between the two germline ends. Written as DNA, the CDR3 is TGTGCCAGCAGCGGCCCACGGGTAGGAGTTGGCGAGCAGTACTTC. Its translation: CASSGPRVGVGEQYF.

The chain recombines TRBV11-3 with TRBJ2-1; D might be TRBD2 (6 bases). Trimming shortened V by 5 bases and J by 6 bases, and 17 bases separated the two germline ends. This CDR3 spans 15 amino acids. The germline CDR1 and CDR2 sequences are SGHNT and YENEEA. CDR3 protein: CASSLVGGSSNEQFF. CDR3 nucleotides: TGTGCCAGCAGCCTCGTCGGGGGATCTAGCAATGAGCAGTTCTTC. Variable domain in full (rest from reference TRBV11-3 and TRBJ2-1): EAGVVQSPRYKIIEKKQPVAFWCNPISGHNTLYWYLQNLGQGPELLIRYENEEAVDDSQLPKDRFSAERLKGVDSTLKIQPAELGDSAVYLCASSLVGGSSNEQFFGPGTRLTVL.

The genes are TRBV11-1 and TRBJ1-2; the D is unclear. This CDR3 spans 13 amino acids. CDR1 SGHAT and CDR2 FQDESV come from the germline V gene (reference sequence). With 5 bases removed from V and 0 bases from J, the gap between germline ends came to 7 bases. For the CDR3, the DNA is TGTGCCAGCAGCGCCGCGGCTAACTATGGCTACACCTTC. Its protein product is CASSAAANYGYTF.

CDR3 DNA sequence: TGTGCCAGTAGTATAGCGGGATGGAAGAAAGCTTTCTTT. This codes for CASSIAGWKKAFF. The gene calls are TRBV19 and TRBJ1-1, with D unclear. The V end was cut by 1 base, the J end by 9 bases, with 12 bases between. Germline V gene lookup returns CDR1 LNHDA and CDR2 SQIVND (reference sequence). This CDR3 spans 13 amino acids.

The genes are TRBV7-2 and TRBJ2-1, with 12 bases identical to TRBD2. In germline, CDR1 is SGHTA, CDR2 FQGNSA. The CDR3 runs to 17 residues. V lost 4 bases to trimming and J lost 0 bases; unmatched junction nucleotides: 4. The CDR3 DNA reads TGTGCCAGCAGCTGGACTAGCGGGGTTCCCTCCTACAATGAGCAGTTCTTC. This gives the protein CASSWTSGVPSYNEQFF.

The rearrangement links TRBV6-1 to TRBJ1-2; a weak D match, TRBD1 (5 bases). Germline V gives CDR1 MNHNS, CDR2 SASEGT. This CDR3 is built from 12 residues. V lost 2 bases and J 8 bases, leaving 9 bases between the germline ends. The chain's CDR3 is CASSELGVGYTF. Here the CDR3 DNA reads TGTGCCAGCAGTGAATTAGGGGTCGGCTACACCTTC.